This T cell receptor (beta chain) was obtained from a study of blood T cell repertoires in COVID-19. This table comes from immunoSEQ multiplex PCR, and its TCRdb copy is limited to in-frame clones, with some not included. The sample carries hundreds of thousands of clones, roughly nine tenths recorded once. Assignment of participants to cohorts was predicated upon participant-reported clinical history. The CDR3 sequence is 13 residues long. J was trimmed by 5 bases and V by 6 bases; bases with no gene match: 7. The germline gives CDR1 MDHEN, CDR2 SYDVKM. The receptor comes from a man in his thirties or forties who had recovered from COVID-19. The V gene is TRBV28, the J gene TRBJ2-7; 7 nucleotides match TRBD2. The sequencing input was PBMCs or T cells enriched from blood (not recorded which). In DNA form, the CDR3 reads TGTGCCAGCAGCCTACGGGGGGAGAACGAGCAGTACTTC. Its translation is CASSLRGENEQYF.